This entry features one T cell receptor beta chain sequence. Its target is unknown. This record belongs to a study of metastatic and nonmetastatic thyroid tumors. The wider study: Repertoires of blood and of tissue (tumor or nodule) from malignant and benign thyroid patients were compared.

Until they underwent thyroid surgery, no patient had received any treatment. Trimming left V 3 bases short and J 0 bases short, with 27 bases between. Germline V gene sequence: CDR1 MDHEN, CDR2 SYDVKM. The length of the CDR3 is 20 residues. Per the study methods: Clinicopathological groups of papillary thyroid cancer showed CDR3 differences that were used to build a distant-metastasis classifier. From the PCR reads, TCRdb re-called clones with MiXCR. Here the V and J calls rest on TCRdb's processing, not on the authors' analysis. Of about 14,000 clones in the sample, 30% to 35% were seen once. Whole-study findings and limits: TCR beta diversity was reportedly significantly higher in malignant thyroid tumors than benign nodules, in blood and tumor.

The receptor was derived from a female donor with papillary thyroid cancer or a benign thyroid nodule (not recorded which). Some clones in this sample may be carry-over from other donors' samples. The sequencing sample was made of tumor tissue. The rearrangement joins TRBV28 to TRBJ2-7; perhaps TRBD2 as D (6 bases). The DNA for the CDR3 is TGTGCCAGCAGTTTGAGGCCGCGACGGTCCCTGAGCGGGTGCTCCTACGAGCAGTACTTC. Protein product: CASSLRPRRSLSGCSYEQYF.